The source of this TCR beta chain is a study of a mutant IDH1 vaccine in newly diagnosed glioma (dated by TCRdb to about 2021). Concerning the study at large: Of the approximately 30 treated patients, about 62% were male and roughly 40% were female, and a mean age of 40.4 years was recorded. Before enrollment, patients had received standard therapy of radiotherapy alone, temozolomide alone, or radiochemotherapy with temozolomide; most received the combination. Six visits were used for peripheral blood collection: V03 (baseline), V05, V07, V10, V12 and V13. For exploratory analyses, fewer than 30 treated patients had longitudinal TCRB deep sequencing done wherever samples were available.

Overall study results and their limits: Selection of PBMC samples for TCRB deep sequencing was based on availability. Vaccine-induced immune responses across multiple MHC alleles were detected in 93.3% of patients. The authors stated that sample limitations prevented analyses of patient blood samples from being reproduced. Changes in the top peripheral T cell clonotypes picked up by TCRB sequencing did not appear to be linked to pseudoprogression.

The time point label of this sample denotes: baseline, week 1 (first vaccination visit). In light of the paper, this sample's treatment or condition label describes: pre-vaccination baseline after standard-of-care therapy. The donors had newly diagnosed IDH1-mutant astrocytomas of WHO grade 3 or 4 that showed loss of nuclear ATRX. The samples were drawn from NOA16, a multicentre, single-arm, open-label phase I trial in Germany that tested a mutant IDH1 peptide vaccine in humans for the first time. Blood drawn at visit V03 was used as the baseline sample for immunogenicity testing. The DNeasy Blood and Tissue Kit was used to extract genomic DNA from EDTA blood for TCRB sequencing. The V and J ends are trimmed by 4 bases and 0 bases, leaving 2 bases between them. The germline V gene (reference sequence) specifies DFQATT as CDR1 and SNEGSKA as CDR2. Counted from cysteine to phenylalanine, this CDR3 has 11 amino acids. The only DNA kept is the CDR3, 33 bases in frame from the first base.

Library method: the immunoSEQ multiplex PCR assay. Rearranged TCR beta chain sequences were amplified using the hsTCRB Kit according to the manufacturer's protocol. An Illumina MiSeq was used to sequence the TCRB libraries. The published analysis was carried out like this. The kit vendor's proprietary platform handled demultiplexing, trimming and gene mapping. In its TCRdb copy, this immuneACCESS table keeps in-frame sequences only and misses some clones. Where compared with another copy, unresolved V genes explain less than half of these, and the others have no known cause. V and J calls and clone size follow that table, whereas D and trimming were derived from the DNA. This sample gives approximately 70,000 clones in total; 70% to 80% of them show up just once. 7% to 10% of the sample is taken by the ten largest. For this clone: This receptor's antigen is unknown. Qualities for individual bases were not recorded, and no much larger clone is one base off.

The V and J segments used are TRBV20-1 and TRBJ2-3; no D segment can be confidently identified. Here the sequenced sample was PBMCs, taken from a glioma patient treated with radiotherapy, temozolomide or both. The sequence was collected from a man aged 45-60 years with glioma. This receptor has the CDR3 CSATSTDTQYF. The DNA sequence is TGCAGTGCTACCAGCACAGATACGCAGTATTTT.